The 22 T cell receptor beta chains listed next were all sequenced from one sample in a study of Tregs in tolerant kidney transplant recipients. Sequencing was performed with immunoSEQ multiplex PCR; in TCRdb, only in-frame clones are kept and a portion is missing. The sample consists of around 50,000 clones, 83% of them appearing once. Sequencing was performed on CD4+ T cells from blood. These receptors all stem from a human donor in good health.

The rearrangement uses TRBV30 and TRBJ1-5; D gene unclear. Germline V gene sequence: CDR1 GTSNPN, CDR2 SVGIG (reference sequence). The CDR3 extends over 15 amino acids. V lost 0 bases and J lost 2, with 11 bases in between. The chain's CDR3 is CAWSVEFWGNQPQHF. CDR3 nucleotides: TGTGCCTGGAGTGTTGAGTTCTGGGGCAATCAGCCCCAGCATTTT. Combining the CDR3 with reference TRBV30 and TRBJ1-5 gives the whole variable domain SQTIHQWPATLVQPVGSPLSLECTVEGTSNPNLYWYRQAAGRGLQLLFYSVGIGQISSEVPQNLSASRPQDRQFILSSKKLLLSDSGFYLCAWSVEFWGNQPQHFGDGTRLSIL.

This clone is a singleton in its sample. The CDR3 DNA reads as TGTGCCAGCAGCTTAACGTCGGCTGCCCGGGGCGGTGAGCAGTTCTTC. Protein product: CASSLTSAARGGEQFF. The chain couples TRBV7-3 to TRBJ2-1; possibly TRBD1 or TRBD2 for D (5 bases each). The germline V gene encodes CDR1 SGHTA and CDR2 FQGTGA. V lost 0 bases, J lost 9 bases, and 18 bases lay in between. The CDR3 is 16 amino acids. Supplemented by reference TRBV7-3 and TRBJ2-1, the full variable domain reads GAGVSQTPSNKVTEKGKYVELRCDPISGHTALYWYRQSLGQGPEFLIYFQGTGAADDSGLPNDRFFAVRPEGSVSTLKIQRTERGDSAVYLCASSLTSAARGGEQFFGPGTRLTVL.

This clone was detected only once. The gene calls are TRBV6-1 and TRBJ1-2; the match to TRBD1 covers 7 bases. The CDR3 spans 15 residues. V lost 3 bases, J lost 4 bases, and 8 bases stayed unmatched. The germline V gene encodes CDR1 MNHNS and CDR2 SASEGT. The CDR3 DNA follows: TGTGCCAGCAGTGAGCGGGACAGAGTGCTCTATGGCTACACCTTC. Translating it yields CASSERDRVLYGYTF.

J is TRBJ2-3 and V is TRBV19; D gene uncertain. The V and J ends lost 1 base and 2 bases respectively, with 4 bases between them. In germline, CDR1 is LNHDA, CDR2 SQIVND (reference sequence). CDR3 length: 13 residues. DNA of the CDR3: TGTGCCAGTAGTATAGGCTACACAGATACGCAGTATTTT. It translates to CASSIGYTDTQYF.

This sequence joins TRBV15 and TRBJ1-1; D gene unclear. The germline V gene encodes CDR1 LNHNV and CDR2 YYDKDF (reference sequence). The ends were cut back, 5 bases at V and 0 bases at J, with 7 bases in the middle. CDR3 length: 13 amino acids. This CDR3 is CATSGPVNTEAFF. The CDR3 DNA sequence: TGTGCCACCAGCGGACCGGTGAACACTGAAGCTTTCTTT.

The CDR3: CASSLQDRGFRQYF. DNA of the CDR3: TGTGCCAGCAGTTTACAGGACAGGGGGTTTAGGCAGTACTTC. The rearrangement links TRBV28 to TRBJ2-7; TRBD1 matches 10 bases. Trimming cost V 2 bases and J 9 bases; bases outside gene matches: 7. CDR1 is MDHEN, CDR2 SYDVKM, per germline. CDR3 length equals 14 residues.

This clone has a single count. The rearrangement uses TRBV27 and TRBJ2-2; TRBD2 agrees at 7 bases. The CDR3 loop spans 15 amino acids. Germline lookup yields CDR1 MNHEY and CDR2 SMNVEV (reference sequence). V was pared by 5 bases and J by 4 bases, with 7 bases of the junction left unmatched. The CDR3 reads CASSLPGGGTGELFF. Written as DNA, the CDR3 is TGTGCCAGCAGTCTTCCGGGGGGAGGCACCGGGGAGCTGTTTTTT.

This clone has just a few counts. V usage is TRBV6-5 and J usage is TRBJ1-1; TRBD1 agrees at 10 bases. In germline, CDR1 is MNHEY, CDR2 SVGAGI. The CDR3 extends over 14 amino acids. V was clipped by 5 bases and J by 1 base; unmatched bases: 1. CDR3 DNA sequence: TGTGCCAGCAGTAGGGACAGGGGGAACACTGAAGCTTTCTTT. Amino acid sequence: CASSRDRGNTEAFF.

The rearrangement links TRBV5-4 to TRBJ1-6; 7 nucleotides line up with TRBD1. The CDR3 extends over 13 amino acids. After removal of 5 bases from V and 8 bases from J, the junction contained 4 bases not matched to a gene. Germline CDR1 reads SGHNT; CDR2 reads YYREEE (reference sequence). The CDR3 DNA follows: TGTGCCAGCAGAAAGGACAGGTATTCACCCCTCCACTTT. Its protein is CASRKDRYSPLHF.

This clone was observed once. The chain uses TRBV5-1 and TRBJ2-1; TRBD2 agrees at 10 bases. The germline CDR1 and CDR2 sequences are SGHRS and YFSETQ. The J segment lost 5 bases and the V segment lost 2 bases, leaving 4 bases of the junction unmatched. This CDR3 region has 15 residues. This CDR3 is CASSFGLAGDNEQFF. Written as DNA, the CDR3 is TGCGCCAGCAGCTTCGGTCTAGCGGGGGACAATGAGCAGTTCTTC.

The chain links TRBV6-6 to TRBJ2-7, with TRBD2 matching 9 bases. Germline CDR1 is MNHNY and CDR2 is SVGAGI (reference sequence). This CDR3 is built from 14 residues. V shed 6 bases and J 1 base; nucleotides not matched to a gene: 4. As DNA, the CDR3 is TGTGCCAGCAGCCTCGGACTAGCGTCCTACGAGCAGTACTTC. Amino acids: CASSLGLASYEQYF.

By sample fraction, this clone is medium-sized. V usage is TRBV27 and J usage is TRBJ2-3; 9 bases fit TRBD1. V shed 0 bases, J shed 0 bases, and the junction held 4 bases outside the gene matches. This CDR3 is 17 amino acids long. Germline assignment: CDR1 MNHEY and CDR2 SMNVEV (reference sequence). This CDR3 is CASSLSRGTGSTDTQYF. DNA for the CDR3: TGTGCCAGCAGTTTATCGAGGGGGACAGGGAGCACAGATACGCAGTATTTT.

This CDR3 is CASKGRETQYF. The DNA for the CDR3 is TGTGCCAGTAAAGGGAGAGAGACCCAGTACTTC. The chain is built from TRBV19 and TRBJ2-5; TRBD2 might be the D (5 bases). The CDR3 contains 11 residues. V dropped 7 bases and J dropped 4 bases, with 7 bases sitting between them. Germline V gives CDR1 LNHDA, CDR2 SQIVND (reference sequence).

The V gene is TRBV21-1, the J gene TRBJ2-2; the DNA was not used to check the table's D call, TRBD1. TRBV21-1 is labeled a pseudogene. The CDR3 sequence is 16 residues long. The CDR3 DNA follows: TGTGCCAGCAGCAAAGGGGGACAGGTTAACACCGGGGAGCTGTTTTTT. Its translation: CASSKGGQVNTGELFF.

This sequence joins TRBV7-2 and TRBJ2-7; D is undetermined. Germline CDR1 is SGHTA and CDR2 is FQGNSA. V gave up 1 base and J gave up 3 bases, with 10 bases separating them. The CDR3 loop spans 14 amino acids. The CDR3 here is CASSLVAGGYEQYF. The CDR3 DNA reads TGTGCCAGCAGCTTAGTGGCTGGCGGCTACGAGCAGTACTTC.

The chain links TRBV6-5 to TRBJ2-7, with TRBD2 matching over 7 bases. The ends lost 6 bases at V and 5 bases at J; junction bases unmatched: 4. The CDR3 is 12 residues long. The germline V gene has CDR1 MNHEY and CDR2 SVGAGI. This chain's CDR3 is CASRGRGNEQYF. The CDR3, as DNA: TGTGCCAGCAGGGGGAGGGGAAACGAGCAGTACTTC.

The gene calls are TRBV20-1 and TRBJ2-1; tentatively, D is TRBD1 (7 bases). In germline, CDR1 is DFQATT, CDR2 SNEGSKA (reference sequence). The CDR3 sequence is 11 residues long. Trimming took 5 bases from V and 9 from J, leaving 11 bases between them. The CDR3 region has the DNA TGCAGTGCTCACAGGGGAGGTGAGCAGTTCTTC. This codes for CSAHRGGEQFF.

V and J are TRBV5-1 and TRBJ2-3, with D tentatively TRBD2 (5 bases). The CDR3 extends over 15 amino acids. V lost 2 bases and J lost 5, with 15 bases in between. Germline V gene sequence: CDR1 SGHRS, CDR2 YFSETQ. CDR3 protein: CASSFATSEEDTQYF. The CDR3 bases are TGCGCCAGCAGCTTTGCAACTAGTGAGGAAGATACGCAGTATTTT.

This clone was counted a single time. V is TRBV11-2 and J is TRBJ2-2; D is unresolved. V was shortened by 1 base and J by 5 bases, with 8 bases between the two germline ends. The CDR3 sequence is 14 residues long. Germline loops: CDR1 SGHAT, CDR2 FQNNGV. CDR3 nucleotide sequence: TGTGCCAGCAGCTTAGGGCGGTGGACCGGGGAGCTGTTTTTT. The encoded protein is CASSLGRWTGELFF.

This clone was recorded many times. This chain uses TRBV4-3 with TRBJ1-1; D remains ambiguous. Between the trimmed V and J ends, which lost 1 base and 1 base, there was a span of 4 bases. Germline assignment: CDR1 LGHNA and CDR2 YSLEER. The CDR3 sequence is 13 residues long. The CDR3 spells CASSQGPNTEAFF. DNA of the CDR3: TGCGCCAGCAGCCAAGGGCCGAACACTGAAGCTTTCTTT.

Only a few counts were recorded for this clone. The chain joins TRBV4-2 to TRBJ1-6, with no clear D. The ends were cut back, 0 bases at V and 7 bases at J, with 4 bases in the middle. CDR1 LGHNA and CDR2 YNFKEQ come from the germline V gene. The CDR3 contains 13 residues. The CDR3 reads CASSQERNSPLHF. CDR3 coding DNA: TGTGCCAGCAGCCAAGAAAGAAATTCACCCCTCCACTTT.

In its sample, this clone is medium-sized. V usage is TRBV9 and J usage is TRBJ2-1; tentatively, D is TRBD1 or TRBD2 (5 bases each). Trimming shortened V by 1 base and J by 5 bases, and 13 bases separated the two germline ends. The CDR3 covers 15 residues. Germline V gene sequence: CDR1 SGDLS, CDR2 YYNGEE. The CDR3 protein is CASSVRALGHNEQFF. CDR3 DNA: TGTGCCAGCAGCGTACGTGCCTTGGGACACAATGAGCAGTTCTTC.